Ten or more counts support the clone carrying this T cell receptor beta chain. The antigen is undetermined. These data come from a study of early T cells in non-severe SARS-CoV-2 infection. Study overall: Bulk RNA taken from unsorted whole blood was sequenced, leaving chains unpaired. Study conclusions and caveats: Matching against VDJdb likely underestimated virus-specific expansions, favoring anti-spike CD8.

The length of the CDR3 is 14 residues. Unmatched junction bases numbered 8, after V lost 3 bases and J lost 8 bases. Attachment of unique molecular identifiers was made to individual cDNA molecules. Using its own MiXCR run on the 5' RACE reads, TCRdb lists one record per CDR3 protein. There are 30,000 to 40,000 distinct CDR3 sequences in the sample; 5% to 6.5% occur only once, and about 7.3% lies in the top ten. The source of this sequence is an adult who was a healthcare worker with PCR-confirmed SARS-CoV-2 infection or an uninfected control (not recorded which). Sequenced input: whole blood. The rearrangement uses TRBV12-3 or TRBV12-4 and TRBJ1-2; 8 positions agree with TRBD1. In DNA, the CDR3 is TGTGCCAGCAGTTTTGGGGCAGGGGGCTGGGGCTACACCTTC. Its translation is CASSFGAGGWGYTF.